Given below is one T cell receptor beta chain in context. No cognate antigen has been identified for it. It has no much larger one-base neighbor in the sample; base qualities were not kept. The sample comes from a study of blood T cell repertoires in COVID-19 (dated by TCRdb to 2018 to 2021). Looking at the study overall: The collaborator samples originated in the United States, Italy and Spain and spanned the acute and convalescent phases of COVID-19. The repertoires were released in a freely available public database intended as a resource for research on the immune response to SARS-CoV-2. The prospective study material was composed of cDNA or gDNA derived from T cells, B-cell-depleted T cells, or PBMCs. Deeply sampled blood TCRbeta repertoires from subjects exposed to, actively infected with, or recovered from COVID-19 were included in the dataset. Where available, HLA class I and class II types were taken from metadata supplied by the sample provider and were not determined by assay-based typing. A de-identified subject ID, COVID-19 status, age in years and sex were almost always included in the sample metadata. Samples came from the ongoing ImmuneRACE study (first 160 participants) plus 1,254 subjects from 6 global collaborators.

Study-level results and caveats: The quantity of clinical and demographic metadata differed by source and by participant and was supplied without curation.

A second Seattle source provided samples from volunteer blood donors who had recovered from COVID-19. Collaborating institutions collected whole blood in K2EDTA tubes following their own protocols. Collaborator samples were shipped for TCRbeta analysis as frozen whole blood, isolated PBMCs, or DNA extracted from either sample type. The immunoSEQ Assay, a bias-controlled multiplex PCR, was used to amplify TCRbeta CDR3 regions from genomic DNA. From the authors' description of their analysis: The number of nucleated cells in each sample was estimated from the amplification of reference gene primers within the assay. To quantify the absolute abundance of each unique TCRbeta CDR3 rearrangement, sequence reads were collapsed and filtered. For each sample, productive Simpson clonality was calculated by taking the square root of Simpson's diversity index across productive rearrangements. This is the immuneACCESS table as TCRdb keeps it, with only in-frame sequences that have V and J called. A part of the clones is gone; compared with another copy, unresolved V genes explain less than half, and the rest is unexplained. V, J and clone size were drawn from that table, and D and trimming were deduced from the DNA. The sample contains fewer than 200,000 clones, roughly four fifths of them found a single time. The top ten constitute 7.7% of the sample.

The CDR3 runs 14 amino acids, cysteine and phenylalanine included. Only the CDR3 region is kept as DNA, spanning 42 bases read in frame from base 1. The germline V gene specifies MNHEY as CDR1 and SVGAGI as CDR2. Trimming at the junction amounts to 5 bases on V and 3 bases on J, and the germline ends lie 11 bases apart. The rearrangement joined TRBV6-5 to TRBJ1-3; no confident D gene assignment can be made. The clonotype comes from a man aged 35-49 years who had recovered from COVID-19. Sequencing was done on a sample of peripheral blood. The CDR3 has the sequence CASSSRTGGNTIYF. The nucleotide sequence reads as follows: TGTGCCAGCAGTAGCCGGACTGGTGGAAACACCATATATTTT.